This paragraph covers one T cell receptor (beta chain) sequence. Sequencing was performed with immunoSEQ multiplex PCR; in TCRdb, only in-frame clones are kept and a portion is missing. This table has more than 70,000 clones, 90% to 95% appearing once. The data were taken from a study of technical replicates of blood from a few donors. CDR1 is SGHNT and CDR2 is YENEEA in the germline V gene. This CDR3 is built from 15 residues. Trimming cost V 5 bases and J 4 bases, with 15 bases left between them. Input material: T cells isolated from PBMCs. This sequence originates from a human donor in good health. J is TRBJ2-1 and V is TRBV11-3; possible D gene TRBD1, 6 bases. The CDR3, as DNA: TGTGCCAGCAGCCACCACAGGGACCCTTACAATGAGCAGTTCTTC. This encodes CASSHHRDPYNEQFF.